This T cell receptor beta chain was recorded in a study of cytomegalovirus exposure and HLA in healthy donors. Study summary: Earlier findings included over 90 million unique TCR beta sequences obtained from roughly 200 million T cells. Study results and limitations: Cytomegalovirus association was assigned to some 160 TCR beta chains.

In the case of this clone: The antigen is undetermined.

Both 60 Vbeta primers and 13 Jbeta primers went into the PCR. The data were produced by immunoSEQ multiplex PCR, yet TCRdb's version contains in-frame clones alone and is incomplete. This table holds 110,000 or so clones, around 82% found once. The origin of this receptor is a woman aged 30 to 39 in good health and CMV-seropositive. Input material: PBMCs.

The DNA of the CDR3 is TGTGCCAGCAGCCCTGAGCCGGGACAGGGGGCTAGGGCTTTCTTT. Its translation is CASSPEPGQGARAFF. This chain uses TRBV4-2 with TRBJ1-1; TRBD1 aligns across 12 bases. The length of the CDR3 is 15 residues. CDR1 and CDR2 (germline): LGHNA, YNFKEQ. Trimming took 4 bases from V and 11 from J; bases not matched to a gene: 11.